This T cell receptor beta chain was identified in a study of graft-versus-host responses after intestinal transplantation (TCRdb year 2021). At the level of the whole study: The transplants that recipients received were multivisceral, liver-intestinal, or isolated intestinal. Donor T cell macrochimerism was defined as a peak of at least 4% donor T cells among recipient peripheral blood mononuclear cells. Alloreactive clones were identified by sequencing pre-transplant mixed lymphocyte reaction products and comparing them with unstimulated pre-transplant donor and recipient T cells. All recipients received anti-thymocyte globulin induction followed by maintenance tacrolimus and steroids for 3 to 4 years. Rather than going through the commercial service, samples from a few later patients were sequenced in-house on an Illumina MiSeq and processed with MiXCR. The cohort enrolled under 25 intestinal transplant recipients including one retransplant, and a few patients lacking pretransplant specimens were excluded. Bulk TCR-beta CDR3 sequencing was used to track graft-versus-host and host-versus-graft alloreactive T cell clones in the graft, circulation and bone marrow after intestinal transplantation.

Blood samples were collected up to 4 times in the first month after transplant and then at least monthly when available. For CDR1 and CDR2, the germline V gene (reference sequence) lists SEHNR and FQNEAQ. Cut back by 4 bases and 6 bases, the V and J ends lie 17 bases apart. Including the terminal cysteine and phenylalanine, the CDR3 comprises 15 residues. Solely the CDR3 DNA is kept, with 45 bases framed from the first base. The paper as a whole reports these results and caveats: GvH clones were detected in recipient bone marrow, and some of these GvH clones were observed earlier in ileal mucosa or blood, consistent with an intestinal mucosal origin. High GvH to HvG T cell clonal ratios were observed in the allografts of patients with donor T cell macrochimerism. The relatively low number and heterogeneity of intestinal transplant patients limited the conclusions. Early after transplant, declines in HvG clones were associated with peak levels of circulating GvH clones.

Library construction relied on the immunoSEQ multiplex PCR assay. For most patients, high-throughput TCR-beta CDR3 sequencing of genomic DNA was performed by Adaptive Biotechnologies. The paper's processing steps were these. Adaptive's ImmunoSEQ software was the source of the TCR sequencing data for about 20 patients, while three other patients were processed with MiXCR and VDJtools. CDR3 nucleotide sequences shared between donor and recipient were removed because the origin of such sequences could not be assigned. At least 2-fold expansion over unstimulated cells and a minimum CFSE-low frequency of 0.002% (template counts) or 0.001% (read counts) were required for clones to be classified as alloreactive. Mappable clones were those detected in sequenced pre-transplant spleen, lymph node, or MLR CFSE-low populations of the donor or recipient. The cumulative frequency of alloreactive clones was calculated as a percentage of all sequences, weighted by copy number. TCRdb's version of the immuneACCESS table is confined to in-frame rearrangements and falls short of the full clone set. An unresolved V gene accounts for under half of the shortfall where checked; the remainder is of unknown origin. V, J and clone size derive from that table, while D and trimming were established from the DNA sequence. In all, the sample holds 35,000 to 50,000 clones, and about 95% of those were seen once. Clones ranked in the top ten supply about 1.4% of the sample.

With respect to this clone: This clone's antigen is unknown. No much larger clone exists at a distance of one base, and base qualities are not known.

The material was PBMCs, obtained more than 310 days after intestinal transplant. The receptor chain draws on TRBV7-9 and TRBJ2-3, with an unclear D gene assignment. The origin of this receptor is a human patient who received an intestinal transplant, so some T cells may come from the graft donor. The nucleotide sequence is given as TGTGCCAGCAGCTATTACGAGGCACCCCACGATACGCAGTATTTT. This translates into CASSYYEAPHDTQYF.